In this sample, the clone carrying this T cell receptor beta chain turned up once. Its antigen is unknown. The data stem from a study of cytomegalovirus exposure and HLA in healthy donors. Overall study results and limits: Cytomegalovirus status was reportedly diagnosed by the classifier with high specificity and sensitivity. Overall, around 150 TCR beta chains were annotated as cytomegalovirus-associated. Some 17,000 TCR beta sequences were associated with HLA alleles at 0.05 false discovery rate in a later analysis.

A multiplex PCR was run with 60 Vbeta primers and 13 Jbeta primers. Generated by immunoSEQ multiplex PCR, the TCRdb table keeps only in-frame clones and is missing some. The sample records 120,000 or so clones, 80% being singletons. Per the germline V gene, CDR1 is LNHDA and CDR2 is SQIVND (reference sequence). The CDR3 covers 14 residues. The ends lost 5 bases at V and 6 bases at J; junction bases unmatched: 6. The source of this sequence is a man aged 35-49 years in good health and CMV-seronegative. This chain joins TRBV19 and TRBJ1-5; TRBD1 matches at 8 bases. Material: PBMCs. Here the CDR3 reads CASSRSGGGQPQHF. The CDR3 DNA sequence: TGTGCCAGTAGTCGGTCAGGGGGCGGTCAGCCCCAGCATTTT.